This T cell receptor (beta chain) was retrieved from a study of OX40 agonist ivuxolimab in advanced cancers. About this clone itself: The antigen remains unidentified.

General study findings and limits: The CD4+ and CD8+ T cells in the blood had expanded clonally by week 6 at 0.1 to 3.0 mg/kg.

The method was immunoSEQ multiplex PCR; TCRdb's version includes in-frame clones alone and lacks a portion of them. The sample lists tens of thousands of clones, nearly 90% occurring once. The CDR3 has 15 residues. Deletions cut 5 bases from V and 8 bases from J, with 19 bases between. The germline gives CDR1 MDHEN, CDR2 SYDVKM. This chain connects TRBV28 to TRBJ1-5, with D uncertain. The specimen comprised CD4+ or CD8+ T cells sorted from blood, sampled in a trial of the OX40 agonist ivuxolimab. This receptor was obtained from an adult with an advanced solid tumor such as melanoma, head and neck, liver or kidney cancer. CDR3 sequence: CASSRHRRPWEPQHF. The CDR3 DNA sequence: TGTGCCAGCAGTCGCCACCGCAGACCTTGGGAGCCCCAGCATTTT.